This T cell receptor (beta chain) emerged from a study of OX40 agonist ivuxolimab in advanced cancers. In the study overall: Patients received the agonistic anti-OX40 (CD134) antibody ivuxolimab. Ivuxolimab doses were 0.01, 0.1, 0.3, 1.5, 3 or 10 mg/kg every 2 weeks. Study-wide results and limits: There were, on average, more expanded clones in CD8+ T cells than in CD4+. The work left the antigen specificity of expanded peripheral T cells undetermined.

Details on this clone: Antigen unknown.

TCRdb's table, derived via immunoSEQ multiplex PCR, lists solely in-frame clones and lacks some. This repertoire shows 60,000 to 80,000 clones, about four fifths found once; its top ten account for 3.5% to 5%. The receptor was isolated from an adult with an advanced solid tumor such as melanoma, head and neck, liver or kidney cancer. This material consisted of CD4+ or CD8+ T cells sorted from blood, taken in a trial of the OX40 agonist ivuxolimab.

As DNA, the CDR3 is TGTGCCAGCAGCAACGCCCTGACAGGGGTGATCGGCTACACCTTC. Translating gives CASSNALTGVIGYTF. The V and J genes are TRBV5-4 and TRBJ1-2; TRBD1 agrees at 8 bases. Trimming at V came to 4 bases and at J to 8 bases, leaving 13 bases not matched to a gene. Germline V lookup: CDR1 SGHNT, CDR2 YYREEE (reference sequence). The CDR3 extends over 15 amino acids.